This T cell receptor (beta chain) was observed in a study of T-cell reconstitution after alpha-beta-depleted transplantation in children. Preparation of the TCRbeta library was carried out with unique molecular identifiers. TCRdb re-derived calls from the PCR reads in MiXCR, one entry per CDR3 protein. The table shows 400,000 to 450,000 distinct CDR3 sequences, with about 40% occurring only once. CDR3 length: 14 amino acids. Per germline, CDR1 SGHVS and CDR2 FQNEAQ. V was shortened by 5 bases and J by 0 bases, with 8 bases between the two germline ends. The sequences come from PBMCs, collected before TCRalphabeta/CD19-depleted stem cell transplant. J is TRBJ2-4 and V is TRBV7-8, with D unresolved. This clonotype originated in a girl aged 2-15 years with aplastic anemia, due to receive a stem cell transplant. DNA for the CDR3: TGTGCCAGCAGCCTACAGATAGCCAAAAACATTCAGTACTTC. Its protein product is CASSLQIAKNIQYF.